The following is a TCR beta chain sequence with its context. The same CDR3 can be traced to other DNA sequences in this sample. This sample is part of a study of blood T cell repertoires in COVID-19. Study-level background: There were acute and convalescent COVID-19 samples, and they came from the United States, Italy and Spain.

The table came from immunoSEQ multiplex PCR; TCRdb's copy has only in-frame clones and leaves some out. The sample lists 300,000 or so clones; around 87% were seen once. Trimming left V 1 base short and J 5 bases short, with 5 bases between. This CDR3 comprises 11 residues. Germline V lookup: CDR1 DFQATT, CDR2 SNEGSKA (reference sequence). The specimen sequenced was peripheral blood. The chain couples TRBV20-1 to TRBJ2-5; D might be TRBD2 (5 bases). This TCR was sampled from a man between 65 and 79 years old with acute or convalescent COVID-19. The CDR3 here is CSARGGETQYF. The CDR3 DNA is TGCAGTGCTAGAGGAGGGGAGACCCAGTACTTC.